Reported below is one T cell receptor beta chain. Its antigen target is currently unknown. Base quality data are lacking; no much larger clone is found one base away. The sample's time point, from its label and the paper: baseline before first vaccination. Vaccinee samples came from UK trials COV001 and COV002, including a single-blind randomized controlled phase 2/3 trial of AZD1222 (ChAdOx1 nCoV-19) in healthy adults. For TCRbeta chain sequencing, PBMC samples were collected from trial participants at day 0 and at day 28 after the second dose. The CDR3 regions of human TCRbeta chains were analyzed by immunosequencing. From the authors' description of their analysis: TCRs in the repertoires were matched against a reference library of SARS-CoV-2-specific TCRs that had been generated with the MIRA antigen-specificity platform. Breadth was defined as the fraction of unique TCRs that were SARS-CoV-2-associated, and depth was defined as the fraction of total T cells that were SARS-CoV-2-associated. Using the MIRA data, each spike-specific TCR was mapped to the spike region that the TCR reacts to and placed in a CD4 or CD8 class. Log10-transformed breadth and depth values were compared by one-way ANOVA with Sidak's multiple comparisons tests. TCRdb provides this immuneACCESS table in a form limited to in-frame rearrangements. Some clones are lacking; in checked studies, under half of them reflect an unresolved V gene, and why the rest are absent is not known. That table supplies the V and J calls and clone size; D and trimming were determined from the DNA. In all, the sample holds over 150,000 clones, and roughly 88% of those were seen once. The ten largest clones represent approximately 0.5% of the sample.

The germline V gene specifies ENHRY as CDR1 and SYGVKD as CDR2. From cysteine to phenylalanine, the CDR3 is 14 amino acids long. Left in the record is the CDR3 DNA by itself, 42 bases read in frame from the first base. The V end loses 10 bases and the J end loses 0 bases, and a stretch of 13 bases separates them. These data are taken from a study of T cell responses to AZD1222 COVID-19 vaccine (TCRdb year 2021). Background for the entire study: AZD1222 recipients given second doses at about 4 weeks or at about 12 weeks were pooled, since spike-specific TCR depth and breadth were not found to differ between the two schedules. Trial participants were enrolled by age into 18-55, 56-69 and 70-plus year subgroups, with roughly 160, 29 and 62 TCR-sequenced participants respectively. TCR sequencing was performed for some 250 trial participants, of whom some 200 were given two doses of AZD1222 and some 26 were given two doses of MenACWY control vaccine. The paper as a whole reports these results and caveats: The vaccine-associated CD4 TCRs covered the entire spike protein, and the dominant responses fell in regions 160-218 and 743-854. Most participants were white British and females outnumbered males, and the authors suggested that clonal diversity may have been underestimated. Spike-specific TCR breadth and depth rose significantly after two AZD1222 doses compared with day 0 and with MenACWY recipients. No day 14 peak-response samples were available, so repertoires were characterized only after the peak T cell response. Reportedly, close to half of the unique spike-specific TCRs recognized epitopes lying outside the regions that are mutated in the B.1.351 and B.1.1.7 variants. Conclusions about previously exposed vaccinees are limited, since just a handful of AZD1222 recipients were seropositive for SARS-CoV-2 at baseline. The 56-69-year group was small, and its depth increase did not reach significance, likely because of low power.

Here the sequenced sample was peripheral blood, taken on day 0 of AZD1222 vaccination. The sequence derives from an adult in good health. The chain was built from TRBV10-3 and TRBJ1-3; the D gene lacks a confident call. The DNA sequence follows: TGTGCCACTTCGACCGGGGTCTCTGGAAACACCATATATTTT. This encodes CATSTGVSGNTIYF.